This entry lists 2 T cell receptor beta chains sequenced from one sample in a study of blood T cells in healthy people across ages. Together with a sample-barcoded 5' primer, a J-beta primer mix was included in a second PCR lasting about 7 to 12 cycles. TCRdb used MiXCR to reprocess the 5' RACE reads, holding one entry per CDR3 protein. The top ten clones hold roughly 18% of a sample with about 780,000 distinct CDR3 sequences, around half of them seen once. Sequenced: blood. These receptors were taken from a man older than 75 in good health.

This clonotype was recorded only once. J is TRBJ2-1 and V is TRBV7-3, with 8 bases aligning to TRBD1. With V trimmed by 5 bases and J by 5 bases, 14 bases remained unmatched. Germline-derived CDR1 and CDR2 are SGHTA and FQGTGA. This CDR3 spans 17 amino acids. DNA of the CDR3: TGTGCCAGCAGCCGAATAGGTACGGGACAGGCGAACAATGAGCAGTTCTTC. Translating it yields CASSRIGTGQANNEQFF.

This clonotype was found a few times. V gene TRBV10-3 combines with J gene TRBJ2-3; no clear D. Germline CDR1 and CDR2: ENHRY and SYGVKD. The length of the CDR3 is 13 residues. Trimming took off 8 bases at V and 2 bases at J, with 11 bases between the two ends. The DNA for the CDR3 is TGTGCCATCGCCCGCTTGGTCACAGATACGCAGTATTTT. It translates to CAIARLVTDTQYF.